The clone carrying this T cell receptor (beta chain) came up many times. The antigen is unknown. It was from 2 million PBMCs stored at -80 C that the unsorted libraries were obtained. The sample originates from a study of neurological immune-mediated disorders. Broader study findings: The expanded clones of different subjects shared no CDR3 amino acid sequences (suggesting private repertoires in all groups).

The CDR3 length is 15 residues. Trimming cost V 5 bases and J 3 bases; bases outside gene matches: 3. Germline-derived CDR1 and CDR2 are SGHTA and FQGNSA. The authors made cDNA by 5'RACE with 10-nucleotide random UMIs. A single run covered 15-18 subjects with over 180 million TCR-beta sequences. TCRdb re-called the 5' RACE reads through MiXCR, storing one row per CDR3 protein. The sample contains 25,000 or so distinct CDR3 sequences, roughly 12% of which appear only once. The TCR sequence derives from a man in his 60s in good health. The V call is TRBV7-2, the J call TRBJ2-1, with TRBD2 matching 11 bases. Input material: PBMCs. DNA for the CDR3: TGTGCCAGCAGCACGACTAGCGGGATCTACAATGAGCAGTTCTTC. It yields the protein CASSTTSGIYNEQFF.